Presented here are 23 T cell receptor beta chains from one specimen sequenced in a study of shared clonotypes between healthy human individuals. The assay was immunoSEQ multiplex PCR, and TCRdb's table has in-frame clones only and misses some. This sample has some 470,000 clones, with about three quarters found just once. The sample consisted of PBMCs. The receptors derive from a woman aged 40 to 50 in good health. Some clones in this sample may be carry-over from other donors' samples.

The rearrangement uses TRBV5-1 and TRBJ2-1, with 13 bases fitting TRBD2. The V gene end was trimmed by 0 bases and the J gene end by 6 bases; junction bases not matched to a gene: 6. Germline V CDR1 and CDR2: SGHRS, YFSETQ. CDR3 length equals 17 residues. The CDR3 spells CASSLGDGTSGTNEQFF. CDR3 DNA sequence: TGCGCCAGCAGCTTGGGGGACGGGACTAGCGGGACCAATGAGCAGTTCTTC.

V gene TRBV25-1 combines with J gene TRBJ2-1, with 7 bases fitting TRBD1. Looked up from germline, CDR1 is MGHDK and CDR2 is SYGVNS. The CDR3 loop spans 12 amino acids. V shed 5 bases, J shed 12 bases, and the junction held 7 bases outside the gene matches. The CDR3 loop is CASSFGWDRQFF. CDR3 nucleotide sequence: TGTGCCAGCAGTTTTGGATGGGACAGGCAGTTCTTC. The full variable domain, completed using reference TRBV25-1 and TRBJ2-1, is EADIYQTPRYLVIGTGKKITLECSQTMGHDKMYWYQQDPGMELHLIHYSYGVNSTEKGDLSSESTVSRIRTEHFPLTLESARPSHTSQYLCASSFGWDRQFFGPGTRLTVL.

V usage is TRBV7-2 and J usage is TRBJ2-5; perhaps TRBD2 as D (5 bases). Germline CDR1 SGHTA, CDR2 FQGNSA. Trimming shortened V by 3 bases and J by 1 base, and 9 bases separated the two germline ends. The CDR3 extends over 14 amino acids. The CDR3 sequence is CASSFGRGQETQYF. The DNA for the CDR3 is TGTGCCAGCAGCTTCGGCCGGGGCCAAGAGACCCAGTACTTC.

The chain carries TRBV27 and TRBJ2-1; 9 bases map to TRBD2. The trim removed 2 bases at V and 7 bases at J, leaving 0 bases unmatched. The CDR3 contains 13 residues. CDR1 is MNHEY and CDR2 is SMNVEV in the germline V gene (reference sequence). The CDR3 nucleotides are TGTGCCAGCAGTTTAACTAGCGGGAATGAGCAGTTCTTC. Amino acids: CASSLTSGNEQFF.

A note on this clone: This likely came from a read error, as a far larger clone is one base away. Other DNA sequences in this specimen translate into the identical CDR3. The CDR3 here is CASSDSSGDYNEQFF. The CDR3 DNA reads TGTGCCAGCAGTGACTCGAGCGGGGACTACAATGAGCAGTTCTTC. The rearrangement links TRBV6-4 to TRBJ2-1, with 7 bases identical to TRBD2. Losses at the gene ends were 0 bases for V and 3 bases for J; bases not matched to a gene: 2. In germline, CDR1 is MRHNA, CDR2 SNTAGT. CDR3 length: 15 amino acids.

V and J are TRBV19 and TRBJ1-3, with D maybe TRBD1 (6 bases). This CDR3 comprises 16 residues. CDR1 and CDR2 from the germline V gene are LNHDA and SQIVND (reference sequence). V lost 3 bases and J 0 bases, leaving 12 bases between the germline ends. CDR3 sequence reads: CASSIGDKGSGNTIYF. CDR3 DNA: TGTGCCAGTAGTATCGGGGACAAGGGCTCTGGAAACACCATATATTTT. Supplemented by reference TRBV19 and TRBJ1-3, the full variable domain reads DGGITQSPKYLFRKEGQNVTLSCEQNLNHDAMYWYRQDPGQGLRLIYYSQIVNDFQKGDIAEGYSVSREKKESFPLTVTSAQKNPTAFYLCASSIGDKGSGNTIYFGEGSWLTVV.

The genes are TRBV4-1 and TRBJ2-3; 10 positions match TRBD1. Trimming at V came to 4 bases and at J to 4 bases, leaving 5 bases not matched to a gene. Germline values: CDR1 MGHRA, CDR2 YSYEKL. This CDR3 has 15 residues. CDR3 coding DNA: TGCGCCAGCAGCCCCCGGGACAGGGGCCCAGATACGCAGTATTTT. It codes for CASSPRDRGPDTQYF.

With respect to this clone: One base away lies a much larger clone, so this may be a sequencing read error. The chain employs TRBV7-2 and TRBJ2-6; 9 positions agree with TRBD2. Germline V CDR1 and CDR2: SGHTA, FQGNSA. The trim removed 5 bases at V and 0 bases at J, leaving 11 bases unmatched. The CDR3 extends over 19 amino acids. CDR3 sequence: CASSPGASGKLSGANVLTF. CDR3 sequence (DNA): TGTGCCAGCAGCCCGGGGGCTAGCGGGAAACTCTCTGGGGCCAACGTCCTGACTTTC.

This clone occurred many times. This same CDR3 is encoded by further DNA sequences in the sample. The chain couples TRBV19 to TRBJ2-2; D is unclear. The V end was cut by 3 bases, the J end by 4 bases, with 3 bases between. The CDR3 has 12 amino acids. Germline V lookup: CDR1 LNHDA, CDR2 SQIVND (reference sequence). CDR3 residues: CASSISTGELFF. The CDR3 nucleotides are TGTGCCAGTAGTATTAGCACCGGGGAGCTGTTTTTT.

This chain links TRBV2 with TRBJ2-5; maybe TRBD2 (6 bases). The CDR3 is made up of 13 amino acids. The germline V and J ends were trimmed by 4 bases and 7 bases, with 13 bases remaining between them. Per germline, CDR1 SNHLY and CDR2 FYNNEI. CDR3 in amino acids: CASSGGQGGTQYF. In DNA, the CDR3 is TGTGCCAGCAGTGGTGGCCAGGGAGGGACCCAGTACTTC.

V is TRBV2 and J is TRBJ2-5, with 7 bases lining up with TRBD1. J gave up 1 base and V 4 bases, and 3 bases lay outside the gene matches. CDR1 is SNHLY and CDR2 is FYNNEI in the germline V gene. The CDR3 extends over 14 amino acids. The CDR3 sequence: CASSVQGVQETQYF. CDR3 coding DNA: TGTGCCAGCAGTGTTCAGGGGGTCCAAGAGACCCAGTACTTC.

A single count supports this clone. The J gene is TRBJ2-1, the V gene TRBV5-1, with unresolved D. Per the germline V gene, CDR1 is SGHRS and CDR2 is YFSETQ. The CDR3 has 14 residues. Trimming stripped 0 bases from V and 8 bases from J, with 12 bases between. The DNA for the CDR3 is TGCGCCAGCAGCTTGGACAGCTCGGGCGATGAGCAGTTCTTC. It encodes CASSLDSSGDEQFF.

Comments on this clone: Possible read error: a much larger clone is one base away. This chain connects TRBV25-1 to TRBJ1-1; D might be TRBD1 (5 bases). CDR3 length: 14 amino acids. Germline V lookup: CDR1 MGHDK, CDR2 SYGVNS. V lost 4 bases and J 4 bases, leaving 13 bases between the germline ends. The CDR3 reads CASSVAGRGTEAFF. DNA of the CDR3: TGTGCCAGCAGTGTGGCAGGAAGGGGCACTGAAGCTTTCTTT.

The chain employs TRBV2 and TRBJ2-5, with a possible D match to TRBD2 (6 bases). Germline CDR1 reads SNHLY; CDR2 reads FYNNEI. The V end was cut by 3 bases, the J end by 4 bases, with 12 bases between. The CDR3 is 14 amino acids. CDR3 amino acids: CASSDVLATETQYF. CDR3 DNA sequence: TGTGCCAGCAGTGACGTGCTAGCGACAGAGACCCAGTACTTC.

This CDR3 is CASSLVAGTDTQYF. For the CDR3, the DNA is TGTGCCAGCAGCTTAGTTGCCGGCACAGATACGCAGTATTTT. The chain recombines TRBV11-2 with TRBJ2-3; D is undetermined. The germline gives CDR1 SGHAT, CDR2 FQNNGV. This CDR3 has 14 residues. Trimming pared 1 base from V and 1 base from J, leaving 6 bases between.

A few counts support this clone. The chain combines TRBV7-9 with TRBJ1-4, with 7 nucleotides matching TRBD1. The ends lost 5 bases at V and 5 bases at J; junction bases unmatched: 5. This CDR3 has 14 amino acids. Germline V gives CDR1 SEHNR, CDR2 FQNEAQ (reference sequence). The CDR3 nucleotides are TGTGCCAGCAGCCGGGGACAGCTGAATGAAAAACTGTTTTTT. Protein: CASSRGQLNEKLFF.

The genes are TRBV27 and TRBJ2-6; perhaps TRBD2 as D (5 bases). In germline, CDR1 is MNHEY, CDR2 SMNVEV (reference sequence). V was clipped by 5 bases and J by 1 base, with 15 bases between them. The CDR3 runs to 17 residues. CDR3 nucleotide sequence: TGTGCCAGCAGTCGCCGGGAACTGAGTTCTGGGGCCAACGTCCTGACTTTC. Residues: CASSRRELSSGANVLTF.

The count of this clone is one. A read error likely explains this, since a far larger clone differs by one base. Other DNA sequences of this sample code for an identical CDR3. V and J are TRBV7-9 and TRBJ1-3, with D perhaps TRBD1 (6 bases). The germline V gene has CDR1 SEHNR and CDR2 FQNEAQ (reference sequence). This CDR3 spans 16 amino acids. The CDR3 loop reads CASSLDRMSSGNTIYF. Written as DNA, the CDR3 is TGTGCCAGCAGCCTAGACAGGATGAGCTCTGGGAACACCATATATTTT.

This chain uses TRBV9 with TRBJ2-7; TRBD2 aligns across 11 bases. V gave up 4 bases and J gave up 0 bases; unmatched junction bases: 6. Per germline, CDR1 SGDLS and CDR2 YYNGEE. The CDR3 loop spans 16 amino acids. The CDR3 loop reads CASSSEGTSGSYEQYF. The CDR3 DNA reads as TGTGCCAGCAGCTCAGAAGGGACTAGCGGCTCCTACGAGCAGTACTTC.

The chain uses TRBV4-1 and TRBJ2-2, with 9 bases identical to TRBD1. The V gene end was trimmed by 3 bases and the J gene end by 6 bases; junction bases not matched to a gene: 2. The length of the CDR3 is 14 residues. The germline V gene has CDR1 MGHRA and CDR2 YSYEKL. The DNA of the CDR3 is TGCGCCAGCAGCCAGAGACAGGGGGCCGGGGAGCTGTTTTTT. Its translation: CASSQRQGAGELFF.

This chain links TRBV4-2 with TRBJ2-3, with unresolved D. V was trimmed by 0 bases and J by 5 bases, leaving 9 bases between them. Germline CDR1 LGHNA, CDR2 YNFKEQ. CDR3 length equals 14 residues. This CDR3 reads CASSQDGIKDTQYF. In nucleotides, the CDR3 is TGTGCCAGCAGCCAAGACGGTATTAAAGATACGCAGTATTTT.

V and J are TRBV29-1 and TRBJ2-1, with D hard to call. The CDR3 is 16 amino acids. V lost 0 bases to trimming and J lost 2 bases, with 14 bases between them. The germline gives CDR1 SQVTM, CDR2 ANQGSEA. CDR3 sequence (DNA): TGCAGCGTTGAAGATTCAGCCCTGGGTGCCTACAATGAGCAGTTCTTC. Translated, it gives CSVEDSALGAYNEQFF.

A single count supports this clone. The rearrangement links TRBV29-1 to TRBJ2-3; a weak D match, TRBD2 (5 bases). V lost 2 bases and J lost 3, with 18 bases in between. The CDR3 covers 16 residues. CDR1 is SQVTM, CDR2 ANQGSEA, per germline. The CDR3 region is CSVEIPASRLTDTQYF. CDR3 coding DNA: TGCAGCGTTGAAATTCCCGCTAGCAGGCTTACAGATACGCAGTATTTT.